One sample yielded the 21 T cell receptor beta chains listed below, sequenced in a study of graft-versus-host responses after intestinal transplantation. Some clones are missing from TCRdb's copy, which holds only in-frame ones; the method was immunoSEQ multiplex PCR. This repertoire shows about 88,000 clones, 90% found once; its top ten account for 0.11%. No antigen has been identified for these receptors. Sequencing used unstimulated CD4+ T cells sorted from spleen or lymph node cells, obtained before intestinal transplant. The receptors come from a human donor who received an intestinal transplant.

The chain has TRBV5-1 and TRBJ1-5; D unclear. V was shortened by 4 bases and J by 4 bases, with 12 bases between the two germline ends. Germline V gene sequence: CDR1 SGHRS, CDR2 YFSETQ. CDR3 length: 14 residues. The CDR3 here is CASSLESLNQPQHF. CDR3 sequence (DNA): TGCGCCAGCAGCCTGGAAAGCTTAAATCAGCCCCAGCATTTT.

This sequence joins TRBV9 and TRBJ2-1, with D perhaps TRBD2 (6 bases). The CDR3 covers 15 residues. The germline CDR1 and CDR2 sequences are SGDLS and YYNGEE. The V end was cut by 1 base, the J end by 6 bases, with 14 bases between. The CDR3 region has the DNA TGTGCCAGCAGCGTATCTGTCGCGGGGCCCAATGAGCAGTTCTTC. It specifies CASSVSVAGPNEQFF. The full variable domain, its missing parts supplied by reference TRBV9 and TRBJ2-1, is DSGVTQTPKHLITATGQRVTLRCSPRSGDLSVYWYQQSLDQGLQFLIQYYNGEERAKGNILERFSAQQFPDLHSELNLSSLELGDSALYFCASSVSVAGPNEQFFGPGTRLTVL.

The chain joins TRBV19 to TRBJ2-2; D remains ambiguous. The CDR3 has 14 residues. Trimming took 7 bases from V and 0 from J, leaving 9 bases between them. The germline V gene encodes CDR1 LNHDA and CDR2 SQIVND (reference sequence). Written as DNA, the CDR3 is TGTGCCAGTATGGTAGATACGAACACCGGGGAGCTGTTTTTT. Translation: CASMVDTNTGELFF.

V is TRBV29-1 and J is TRBJ2-7; 7 nucleotides align to TRBD2. V lost 3 bases and J lost 2; bases outside the gene matches: 10. Germline V gene lookup returns CDR1 SQVTM and CDR2 ANQGSEA. CDR3 length equals 15 residues. The CDR3 DNA follows: TGCAGCGTTGACGGGGGACGGGGGGATACCTACGAGCAGTACTTC. Amino acids: CSVDGGRGDTYEQYF.

The rearrangement joins TRBV2 to TRBJ2-1, with TRBD2 identical over 9 bases. This CDR3 has 15 residues. The V gene's germline CDR1 is SNHLY and CDR2 FYNNEI. The ends lost 0 bases at V and 3 bases at J; junction bases unmatched: 0. This CDR3 reads CASSEASGGYNEQFF. CDR3 coding DNA: TGTGCCAGCAGTGAAGCTAGCGGGGGCTACAATGAGCAGTTCTTC.

The genes are TRBV5-8 and TRBJ1-3; D is perhaps TRBD1 (6 bases). The V and J ends lost 4 bases and 0 bases respectively, with 8 bases between them. The length of the CDR3 is 14 residues. Looked up from germline, CDR1 is SGHTS and CDR2 is YDEGEE. The CDR3 DNA follows: TGTGCCAGCAGCCAGGGGAGCTCTGGAAACACCATATATTTT. Its protein is CASSQGSSGNTIYF. Complete variable domain (other parts from reference TRBV5-8 and TRBJ1-3): EAGVTQSPTHLIKTRGQQATLRCSPISGHTSVYWYQQALGLGLQFLLWYDEGEERNRGNFPPRFSGRQFPNYSSELNVNALELEDSALYLCASSQGSSGNTIYFGEGSWLTVV.

This chain connects TRBV7-9 to TRBJ1-6; D remains unclear. Looked up from germline, CDR1 is SEHNR and CDR2 is FQNEAQ (reference sequence). V was trimmed by 1 base and J by 10 bases, leaving 11 bases between them. This CDR3 is built from 14 residues. The CDR3 region is CASSLGPGGSPLHF. In DNA, the CDR3 is TGTGCCAGCAGCTTAGGGCCTGGAGGATCACCCCTCCACTTT. The full variable domain, completed using reference TRBV7-9 and TRBJ1-6, is DTGVSQNPRHKITKRGQNVTFRCDPISEHNRLYWYRQTLGQGPEFLTYFQNEAQLEKSRLLSDRFSAERPKGSFSTLEIQRTEQGDSAMYLCASSLGPGGSPLHFGNGTRLTVT.

CDR3 region: CASSTGRSPNEKLFF. Here the CDR3 DNA reads TGTGCCAGCAGCACCGGCAGGTCCCCTAATGAAAAACTGTTTTTT. J is TRBJ1-4 and V is TRBV7-3; D gene ambiguous. Germline loops: CDR1 SGHTA, CDR2 FQGTGA. V lost 5 bases and J lost 3, with 13 bases in between. CDR3 length: 15 amino acids.

The chain recombines TRBV10-2 with TRBJ2-7; possibly TRBD2 for D (6 bases). V lost 7 bases, J lost 3 bases, and 13 bases lay in between. This CDR3 is built from 13 residues. Germline assignment: CDR1 WSHSY and CDR2 SAAADI. The CDR3 loop is CASKGGHLYEQYF. The CDR3, as DNA: TGCGCCAGCAAGGGAGGACACCTCTACGAGCAGTACTTC.

This sequence joins TRBV7-9 and TRBJ2-7, with a tentative D call TRBD2 (6 bases). The CDR3 runs 17 residues. Germline lookup yields CDR1 SEHNR and CDR2 FQNEAQ (reference sequence). V was shortened by 5 bases and J by 0 bases, with 20 bases between the two germline ends. The CDR3 reads CASSLRAGGSSSYEQYF. CDR3 DNA: TGTGCCAGCAGCCTCCGGGCCGGGGGTTCGAGCTCCTACGAGCAGTACTTC.

Comment on this clone: Distinct nucleotide sequences in the sample also encode this CDR3. CDR3 DNA sequence: TGCGCCAGCAGCCCCCTAGCGGGGGACACCGGGGAGCTGTTTTTT. Its translation: CASSPLAGDTGELFF. This rearrangement joins TRBV5-1 to TRBJ2-2; 10 positions match TRBD2. CDR1 and CDR2 from the germline V gene are SGHRS and YFSETQ. The length of the CDR3 is 15 residues. V gave up 4 bases and J gave up 3 bases; unmatched junction bases: 3.

The V gene is TRBV10-2, the J gene TRBJ1-2; maybe TRBD1 (6 bases). This CDR3 contains 12 residues. V was pared by 8 bases and J by 0 bases, with 7 bases between. Germline V gives CDR1 WSHSY, CDR2 SAAADI. Written as DNA, the CDR3 is TGCGCCAGCGGGGACACTAACTATGGCTACACCTTC. This encodes CASGDTNYGYTF.

This chain joins TRBV18 and TRBJ2-7; TRBD2 agrees at 12 bases. The V gene end was trimmed by 2 bases and the J gene end by 7 bases; junction bases not matched to a gene: 6. This CDR3 region has 15 residues. CDR1 is KGHSH and CDR2 is LQKENI in the germline V gene. The CDR3 coding sequence is TGTGCCAGCTCACCAAGACTAGCGGGGGAAGGGGAGCAGTACTTC. Its translation is CASSPRLAGEGEQYF.

The V call is TRBV10-3, the J call TRBJ1-2, with D possibly TRBD1 on 6 matching bases. The CDR3 runs 10 residues. Between the trimmed V and J ends, which lost 8 bases and 7 bases, there was a span of 8 bases. Per the germline V gene, CDR1 is ENHRY and CDR2 is SYGVKD. The DNA for the CDR3 is TGTGCCATCTTGGACAGTGGCTACACCTTC. Protein sequence: CAILDSGYTF.

CDR3 bases: TGTGCCAGCAGCGCAGGGGGTCCTAGCTCCTACGAGCAGTACTTC. The encoded protein is CASSAGGPSSYEQYF. The chain uses TRBV9 and TRBJ2-7; 7 positions agree with TRBD1. The CDR3 totals 15 residues. CDR1 is SGDLS and CDR2 is YYNGEE in the germline V gene. Germline trimming cut 3 bases from V and 0 bases from J; bases unmatched to any gene: 6.

The chain combines TRBV19 with TRBJ1-2; 10 bases match TRBD1. The CDR3 contains 13 residues. The junction had 5 bases not matched to a gene; V was cut back by 7 bases and J by 6 bases. From germline, CDR1 is LNHDA and CDR2 SQIVND (reference sequence). CDR3 sequence reads: CASNDRGPHGYTF. DNA for the CDR3: TGTGCCAGTAACGACAGGGGGCCCCATGGCTACACCTTC.

The chain is built from TRBV11-2 and TRBJ2-7; 11 bases are a match to TRBD1. The CDR3 is made up of 14 amino acids. Germline V gene data show CDR1 as SGHAT and CDR2 as FQNNGV. V dropped 10 bases and J dropped 3; count of bases not matched to a gene: 8. The CDR3 sequence: CATDRTGGGYEQYF. The CDR3 DNA sequence: TGTGCCACAGATCGGACAGGGGGCGGCTACGAGCAGTACTTC. Combining the CDR3 with reference TRBV11-2 and TRBJ2-7 gives the whole variable domain EAGVAQSPRYKIIEKRQSVAFWCNPISGHATLYWYQQILGQGPKLLIQFQNNGVVDDSQLPKDRFSAERLKGVDSTLKIQPAKLEDSAVYLCATDRTGGGYEQYFGPGTRLTVT.

This clone was detected only a few times. This chain connects TRBV6-1 to TRBJ2-7; 7 bases agree with TRBD1. V dropped 9 bases and J dropped 7; count of bases not matched to a gene: 12. The CDR3 spans 13 residues. The V gene's germline CDR1 is MNHNS and CDR2 SASEGT. The CDR3 coding sequence is TGTGCCAGACCGGGACAGCCCTTAGAAGAGCAGTACTTC. Amino acid sequence: CARPGQPLEEQYF.

The chain combines TRBV6-5 with TRBJ1-1; the match to TRBD1 covers 10 bases. The length of the CDR3 is 13 residues. Germline assignment: CDR1 MNHEY and CDR2 SVGAGI. With 1 base clipped from V and 12 bases from J, the junction kept 5 bases outside the gene matches. Written as DNA, the CDR3 is TGTGCCAGCAGTTACTTGGCGGGACAGGGGTCTTTCTTT. This gives the protein CASSYLAGQGSFF.

In this sample, this clone turned up once. The chain is built from TRBV2 and TRBJ1-5, with D possibly being TRBD1 (5 bases). V dropped 8 bases and J dropped 6 bases, with 17 bases sitting between them. Germline V gives CDR1 SNHLY, CDR2 FYNNEI. This CDR3 contains 14 residues. The CDR3 nucleotides are TGTGCCAGCCTTCCTACAGGTATTGGTCAGCCCCAGCATTTT. This gives the protein CASLPTGIGQPQHF.

The V call is TRBV7-8, the J call TRBJ2-7; the match to TRBD1 covers 9 bases. CDR3 length: 15 amino acids. Trimming at V came to 4 bases and at J to 3 bases, leaving 7 bases not matched to a gene. Germline values: CDR1 SGHVS, CDR2 FQNEAQ. This chain's CDR3 is CASSSGTGNLYEQYF. DNA for the CDR3: TGTGCCAGCAGCTCTGGGACAGGGAACCTCTACGAGCAGTACTTC.